This passage covers 21 T cell receptor beta chains from one sample sequenced in a study of T cell responses to AZD1222 COVID-19 vaccine. Profiling relied on immunoSEQ multiplex PCR, and the TCRdb table lists in-frame clones only, not all of them. The sample contains some 130,000 clones, almost 85% of which appear only once. The specimen comprised peripheral blood, sampled 28 days after the second dose of the MenACWY control vaccine. The receptors originated from an adult who received the MenACWY meningococcal vaccine as a control.

The chain is built from TRBV6-6 and TRBJ1-5; unclear D gene. The CDR3 sequence is 12 residues long. CDR1 MNHNY and CDR2 SVGAGI come from the germline V gene (reference sequence). Trimming took off 5 bases at V and 3 bases at J, with 5 bases between the two ends. DNA for the CDR3: TGTGCCAGCAGTCCCCACAATCAGCCCCAGCATTTT. Translation gives CASSPHNQPQHF.

J is TRBJ1-2 and V is TRBV27, with a possible D match to TRBD1 (6 bases). CDR1 MNHEY and CDR2 SMNVEV come from the germline V gene (reference sequence). The V gene lost 1 base and the J gene lost 2 bases, with 8 bases spanning the gap. CDR3 size: 14 residues. Written as DNA, the CDR3 is TGTGCCAGCAGTTTATGGGGGGGCAACTATGGCTACACCTTC. Its protein product is CASSLWGGNYGYTF.

The chain carries TRBV10-2 and TRBJ1-1, with D uncertain. This CDR3 spans 14 amino acids. Deletions cut 3 bases from V and 5 bases from J, with 13 bases between. Germline V gene data show CDR1 as WSHSY and CDR2 as SAAADI. The DNA of the CDR3 is TGCGCCAGCAGTGATCGCGCTGACAAAACTGAAGCTTTCTTT. Protein product: CASSDRADKTEAFF.

This sequence joins TRBV11-2 and TRBJ2-7; D is undetermined. The CDR3 runs 14 residues. Trimming took off 5 bases at V and 2 bases at J, with 13 bases between the two ends. Germline V gene sequence: CDR1 SGHAT, CDR2 FQNNGV. For the CDR3, the DNA is TGTGCCAGCAGCCCTCCCCCTGGCACCTACGAGCAGTACTTC. Translation gives CASSPPPGTYEQYF.

The chain combines TRBV18 with TRBJ2-7, with 7 bases lining up with TRBD1. V lost 3 bases to trimming and J lost 4 bases; unmatched junction nucleotides: 6. There are 14 residues in the CDR3. CDR1 is KGHSH and CDR2 is LQKENI in the germline V gene. CDR3 in DNA: TGTGCCAGCTCACCGAAAGGGACAGATTACGAGCAGTACGTC. Protein product: CASSPKGTDYEQYV.

The chain joins TRBV19 to TRBJ1-1; no definite D call. Per germline, CDR1 LNHDA and CDR2 SQIVND (reference sequence). The CDR3 runs to 13 residues. V lost 5 bases and J 4 bases, leaving 11 bases between the germline ends. CDR3 nucleotide sequence: TGTGCCAGTAGTCGTCCGCCCTCCACTGAAGCTTTCTTT. The encoded protein is CASSRPPSTEAFF. Together with reference TRBV19 and TRBJ1-1, the CDR3 gives the full variable domain: DGGITQSPKYLFRKEGQNVTLSCEQNLNHDAMYWYRQDPGQGLRLIYYSQIVNDFQKGDIAEGYSVSREKKESFPLTVTSAQKNPTAFYLCASSRPPSTEAFFGQGTRLTVV.

The chain carries TRBV19 and TRBJ1-1, with D maybe TRBD1 (5 bases). Germline V gene lookup returns CDR1 LNHDA and CDR2 SQIVND (reference sequence). This CDR3 is 13 amino acids long. The V end lost 5 bases, the J end lost 6 bases, and 13 bases lay between the germline ends. The CDR3 is CASSLAGVAEAFF. In DNA form, the CDR3 reads TGTGCCAGTAGTCTCGCGGGGGTCGCTGAAGCTTTCTTT.

The chain has TRBV20-1 and TRBJ2-1, with 8 bases lining up with TRBD2. Germline V CDR1 and CDR2: DFQATT, SNEGSKA (reference sequence). V lost 3 bases to trimming and J lost 7 bases; unmatched junction nucleotides: 14. The CDR3 is 16 residues long. The CDR3 loop is CSASSLGASGFNEQFF. Written as DNA, the CDR3 is TGCAGTGCTAGTTCGCTGGGGGCTAGCGGGTTTAATGAGCAGTTCTTC.

The rearrangement uses TRBV6-1 and TRBJ1-2; no clear D gene. The CDR3 totals 17 residues. With 4 bases removed from V and 9 bases from J, the gap between germline ends came to 27 bases. Germline V lookup: CDR1 MNHNS, CDR2 SASEGT. The CDR3 loop reads CASSALNLGHRGMSYTF. The CDR3 DNA is TGTGCCAGCAGTGCCCTAAACCTAGGGCACCGAGGAATGAGCTACACCTTC.

CDR3 coding DNA: TGTGCCAGTAGTATAGACGGGCTCTCTAATTCACCCCTCCACTTT. Translating gives CASSIDGLSNSPLHF. The rearrangement uses TRBV19 and TRBJ1-6; D unresolved. The CDR3 has 15 amino acids. CDR1 is LNHDA and CDR2 is SQIVND in the germline V gene (reference sequence). Trimming removed 0 bases from V and 6 bases from J, with 9 bases in between.

The chain recombines TRBV7-9 with TRBJ2-7; the D call may be TRBD1 or TRBD2 (5 bases each). The V and J ends lost 3 bases and 4 bases respectively, with 13 bases between them. In germline, CDR1 is SEHNR, CDR2 FQNEAQ (reference sequence). The CDR3 spans 14 residues. CDR3 loop: CASSLWDREYEQYF. Here the CDR3 DNA reads TGTGCCAGCAGCTTGTGGGACCGAGAGTACGAGCAGTACTTC.

The CDR3 loop reads CAGRVWGGYTF. For the CDR3, the DNA is TGTGCCGGCCGGGTCTGGGGAGGCTACACCTTC. J is TRBJ1-2 and V is TRBV6-5; D is ambiguous. V was trimmed by 11 bases and J by 8 bases, leaving 15 bases between them. The CDR3 covers 11 residues. Germline V gives CDR1 MNHEY, CDR2 SVGAGI.

Written as DNA, the CDR3 is TGTGCCAGTAGTCGGAGGGGGGACAGCACTAACTATGGCTACACCTTC. Protein product: CASSRRGDSTNYGYTF. The V call is TRBV19, the J call TRBJ1-2; 7 positions agree with TRBD1. Germline lookup yields CDR1 LNHDA and CDR2 SQIVND (reference sequence). The CDR3 is 16 amino acids. V lost 5 bases, J lost 0 bases, and 9 bases stayed unmatched. Full variable domain (rest looked up from reference TRBV19 and TRBJ1-2): DGGITQSPKYLFRKEGQNVTLSCEQNLNHDAMYWYRQDPGQGLRLIYYSQIVNDFQKGDIAEGYSVSREKKESFPLTVTSAQKNPTAFYLCASSRRGDSTNYGYTFGSGTRLTVV.

This chain links TRBV19 with TRBJ2-7, with 9 bases lining up with TRBD1. The CDR3 covers 14 residues. The V segment lost 5 bases and the J segment 9 bases; nucleotides outside the gene matches: 11. Germline CDR1 reads LNHDA; CDR2 reads SQIVND (reference sequence). This CDR3 reads CASSPRDRVPLQYF. CDR3 nucleotide sequence: TGTGCCAGTAGTCCAAGGGACAGGGTTCCCTTGCAGTACTTC.

The V call is TRBV7-8, the J call TRBJ1-2, with TRBD1 as a possible D gene (5 bases). V lost 6 bases, J lost 4 bases, and 12 bases lay in between. The CDR3 is 13 amino acids. Germline loops: CDR1 SGHVS, CDR2 FQNEAQ. CDR3: CASRTGGSYGYTF. The CDR3 DNA is TGTGCCAGCAGGACCGGGGGGTCCTATGGCTACACCTTC.

The V and J genes are TRBV5-1 and TRBJ1-5, with a tentative D call TRBD1 (6 bases). Germline V gene data show CDR1 as SGHRS and CDR2 as YFSETQ. Trimming removed 5 bases at V and 5 bases at J, with 17 bases between. The CDR3 spans 15 residues. The CDR3 here is CASRTGPTPDQPQHF. The DNA for the CDR3 is TGCGCCAGCAGGACAGGCCCTACGCCGGATCAGCCCCAGCATTTT.

V gene TRBV19 combines with J gene TRBJ2-3; 10 nucleotides agree with TRBD1. The CDR3 runs to 16 residues. V was clipped by 3 bases and J by 0 bases; unmatched bases: 3. In germline, CDR1 is LNHDA, CDR2 SQIVND (reference sequence). The CDR3 DNA reads TGTGCCAGTAGTATTGGGACAGGGGTTAGCACAGATACGCAGTATTTT. This encodes CASSIGTGVSTDTQYF.

The chain carries TRBV7-8 and TRBJ1-1, with TRBD1 as a possible D gene (5 bases). Trimming left V 6 bases short and J 1 base short, with 18 bases between. There are 16 residues in the CDR3. Germline V lookup: CDR1 SGHVS, CDR2 FQNEAQ. CDR3 sequence (DNA): TGTGCCAGCAGGGCCGATCAGGGAATGTGGAACACTGAAGCTTTCTTT. This gives the protein CASRADQGMWNTEAFF.

This chain's CDR3 is CASSLLLAGGSYNEQFF. CDR3 nucleotide sequence: TGTGCCAGCAGCTTGCTCCTAGCGGGGGGCTCCTACAATGAGCAGTTCTTC. The chain recombines TRBV5-4 with TRBJ2-1; 11 bases agree with TRBD2. The CDR3 totals 17 residues. V gave up 1 base and J gave up 0 bases; unmatched junction bases: 3. Germline-derived CDR1 and CDR2 are SGHNT and YYREEE (reference sequence). Full variable domain (rest looked up from reference TRBV5-4 and TRBJ2-1): ETGVTQSPTHLIKTRGQQVTLRCSSQSGHNTVSWYQQALGQGPQFIFQYYREEENGRGNFPPRFSGLQFPNYSSELNVNALELDDSALYLCASSLLLAGGSYNEQFFGPGTRLTVL.

This chain links TRBV19 with TRBJ2-7; TRBD2 might be the D (6 bases). Germline lookup yields CDR1 LNHDA and CDR2 SQIVND (reference sequence). The CDR3 is 13 amino acids. The ends were cut back, 5 bases at V and 7 bases at J, with 15 bases in the middle. The CDR3 coding sequence is TGTGCCAGTAGTTGGGACTTCGGCGGGGAGCAGTACGTC. Protein: CASSWDFGGEQYV.

V and J are TRBV4-1 and TRBJ1-1; TRBD1 aligns across 10 bases. This CDR3 spans 15 amino acids. Per germline, CDR1 MGHRA and CDR2 YSYEKL. J gave up 8 bases and V 0 bases, and 6 bases lay outside the gene matches. CDR3: CASSQDPGQGREAFF. CDR3 coding DNA: TGCGCCAGCAGCCAAGATCCGGGACAGGGGCGGGAAGCTTTCTTT.